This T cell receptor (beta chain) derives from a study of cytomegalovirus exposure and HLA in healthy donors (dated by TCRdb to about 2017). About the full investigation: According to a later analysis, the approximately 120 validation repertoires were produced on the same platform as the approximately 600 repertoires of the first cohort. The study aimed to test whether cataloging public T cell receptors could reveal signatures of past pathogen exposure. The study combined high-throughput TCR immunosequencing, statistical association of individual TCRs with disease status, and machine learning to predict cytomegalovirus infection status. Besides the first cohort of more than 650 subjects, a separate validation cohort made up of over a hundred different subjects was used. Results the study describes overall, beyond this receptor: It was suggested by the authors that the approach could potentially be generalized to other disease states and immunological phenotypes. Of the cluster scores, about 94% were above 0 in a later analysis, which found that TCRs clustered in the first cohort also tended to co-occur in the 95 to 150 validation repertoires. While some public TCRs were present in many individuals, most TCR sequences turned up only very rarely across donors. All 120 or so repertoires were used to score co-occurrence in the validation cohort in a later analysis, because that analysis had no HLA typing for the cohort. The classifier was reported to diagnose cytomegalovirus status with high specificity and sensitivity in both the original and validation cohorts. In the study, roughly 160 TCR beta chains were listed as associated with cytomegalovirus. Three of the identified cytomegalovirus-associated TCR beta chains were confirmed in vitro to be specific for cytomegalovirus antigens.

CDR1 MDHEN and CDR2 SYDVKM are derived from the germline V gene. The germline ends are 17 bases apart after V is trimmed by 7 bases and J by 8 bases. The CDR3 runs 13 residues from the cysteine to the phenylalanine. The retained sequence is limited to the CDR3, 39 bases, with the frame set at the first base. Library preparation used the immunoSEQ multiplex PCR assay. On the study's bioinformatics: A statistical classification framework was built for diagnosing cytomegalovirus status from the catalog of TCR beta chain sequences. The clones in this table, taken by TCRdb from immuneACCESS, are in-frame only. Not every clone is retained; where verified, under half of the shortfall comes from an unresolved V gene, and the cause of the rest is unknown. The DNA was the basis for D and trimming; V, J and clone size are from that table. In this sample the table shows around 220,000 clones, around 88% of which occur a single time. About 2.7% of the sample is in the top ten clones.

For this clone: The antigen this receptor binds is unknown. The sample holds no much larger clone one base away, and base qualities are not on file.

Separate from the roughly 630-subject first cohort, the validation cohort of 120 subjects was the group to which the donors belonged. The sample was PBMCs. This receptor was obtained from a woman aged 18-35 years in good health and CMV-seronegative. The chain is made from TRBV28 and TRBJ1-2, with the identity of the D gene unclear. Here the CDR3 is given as CASTLQLYSGYTF. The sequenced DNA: TGTGCCAGCACCCTCCAATTGTACAGCGGCTACACCTTC.